This T cell receptor (beta chain) was retrieved from a study of blood T cell repertoires in COVID-19 (dated by TCRdb to 2018 to 2020). Study-wide context: The collaborator samples originated in the United States, Italy and Spain and spanned the acute and convalescent phases of COVID-19. The prospective study material was composed of cDNA or gDNA derived from T cells, B-cell-depleted T cells, or PBMCs. Subjects who had been exposed to COVID-19, were actively infected with it, or had recovered from it provided the deeply sampled blood TCRbeta repertoires that made up the dataset. A freely available public database, intended as a resource for researchers studying the immune response to SARS-CoV-2, is where the repertoires were released. The samples were drawn from the first 160 participants of the ongoing ImmuneRACE study and from 950 to 1,500 subjects provided by 6 global collaborators. Sample metadata almost always included a de-identified subject ID, COVID-19 status, age in years and sex. Where HLA class I and class II types were available, the types were taken from metadata supplied by the sample provider, not from assay-based typing. The research as a whole found: The amount of clinical and demographic metadata varied by source and participant and was provided uncurated.

One collaborating source in Seattle enrolled patients during active infection and followed them longitudinally through the course of disease. Each collaborating institution followed its own protocols to collect whole blood in K2EDTA tubes. Collaborator samples were shipped for TCRbeta analysis as frozen whole blood, isolated PBMCs, or DNA extracted from either sample type. TCRbeta CDR3 regions were amplified from genomic DNA by means of the immunoSEQ Assay, a bias-controlled multiplex PCR. In the paper's pipeline: Nucleated cell counts per sample were estimated from amplification of reference gene primers within the assay. To quantify the absolute abundance of each unique TCRbeta CDR3 rearrangement, sequence reads were collapsed and filtered. Productive Simpson clonality was computed per sample as the square root of Simpson's diversity index over productive rearrangements. As stored in TCRdb, this immuneACCESS dataset retains in-frame rearrangements with V and J assigned. A fraction of the clones does not appear; measured against another copy, unresolved V genes explain less than half of the discrepancy, and the remainder lacks a known reason. The D gene and trimming were derived from the DNA, and the V and J assignments and clone size from that table. The sample table contains a few hundred thousand clones; only one count was recorded for around nine tenths of them. The ten largest clones take up 18% of the sample.

In regard to this clone: The clone's antigen remains unknown. Per-base qualities were not stored, and no clone one base away is much larger.

CDR1 and CDR2 were assigned from the germline V gene as LGHNA and YSLEER. Deletion took 3 bases off V and 0 bases off J, with a span of 17 bases between the germline ends. The CDR3 holds 18 amino acids from the cysteine to the phenylalanine. The CDR3 DNA has 54 bases and is translated from base 1. This TCR was recovered from a man aged 45 to 65 with COVID-19, enrolled during active disease. The sample taken for sequencing was peripheral blood. The sequence joins TRBV4-3 to TRBJ2-2, with TRBD2 perhaps the D gene, on 6 matching bases. The CDR3 protein: CASSQGGWGDANTGELFF. The base sequence is TGCGCCAGCAGCCAGGGGGGATGGGGCGACGCGAACACCGGGGAGCTGTTTTTT.